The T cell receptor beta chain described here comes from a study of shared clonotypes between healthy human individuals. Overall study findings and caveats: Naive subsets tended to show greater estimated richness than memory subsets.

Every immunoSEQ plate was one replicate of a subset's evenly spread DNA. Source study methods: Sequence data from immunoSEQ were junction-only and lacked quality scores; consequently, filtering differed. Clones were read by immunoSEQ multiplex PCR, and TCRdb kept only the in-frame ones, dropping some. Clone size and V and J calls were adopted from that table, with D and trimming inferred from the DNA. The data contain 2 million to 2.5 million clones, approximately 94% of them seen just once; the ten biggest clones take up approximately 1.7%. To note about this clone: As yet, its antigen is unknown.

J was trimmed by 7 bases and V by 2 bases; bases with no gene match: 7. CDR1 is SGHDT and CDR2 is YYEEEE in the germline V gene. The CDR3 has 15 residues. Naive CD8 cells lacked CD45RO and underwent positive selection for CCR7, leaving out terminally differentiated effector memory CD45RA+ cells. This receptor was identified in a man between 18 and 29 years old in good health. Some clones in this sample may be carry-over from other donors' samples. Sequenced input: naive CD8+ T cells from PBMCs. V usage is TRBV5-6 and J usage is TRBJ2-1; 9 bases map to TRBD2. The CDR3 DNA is TGTGCCAGCAGCTTAGTTAGCGGGAGTAGGAATGAGCAGTTCTTC. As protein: CASSLVSGSRNEQFF. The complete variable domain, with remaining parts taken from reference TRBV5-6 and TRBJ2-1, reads DAGVTQSPTHLIKTRGQQVTLRCSPKSGHDTVSWYQQALGQGPQFIFQYYEEEERQRGNFPDRFSGHQFPNYSSELNVNALLLGDSALYLCASSLVSGSRNEQFFGPGTRLTVL.